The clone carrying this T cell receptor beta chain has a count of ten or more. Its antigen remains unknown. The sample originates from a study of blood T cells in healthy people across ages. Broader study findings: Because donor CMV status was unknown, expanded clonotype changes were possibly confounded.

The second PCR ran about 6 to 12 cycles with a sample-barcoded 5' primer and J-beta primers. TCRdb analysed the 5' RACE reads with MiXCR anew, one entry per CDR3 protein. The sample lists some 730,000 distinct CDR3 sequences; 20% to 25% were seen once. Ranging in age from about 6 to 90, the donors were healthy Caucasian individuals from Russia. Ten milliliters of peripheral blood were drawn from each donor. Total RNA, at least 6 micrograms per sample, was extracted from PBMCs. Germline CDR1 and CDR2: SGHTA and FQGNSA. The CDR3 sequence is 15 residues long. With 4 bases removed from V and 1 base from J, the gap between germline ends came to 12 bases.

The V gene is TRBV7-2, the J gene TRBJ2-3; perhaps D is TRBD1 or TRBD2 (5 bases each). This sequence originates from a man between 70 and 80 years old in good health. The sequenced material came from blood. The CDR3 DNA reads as TGTGCCAGCAGCTCCCGGGACCCGCGCACAGATACGCAGTATTTT. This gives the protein CASSSRDPRTDTQYF.